The rows below give T cell receptor beta chains drawn from one sample of a study of brain T cells in children with intractable seizures. TCRdb's table, derived via immunoSEQ multiplex PCR, lists solely in-frame clones and lacks some. The sample carries 110,000 or so clones, 94% recorded once. The sample was peripheral blood, taken at surgery. All receptors derive from a boy younger than two with hemimegalencephaly and intractable seizures. The CDR3 runs from the conserved cysteine through the conserved F or W. A D gene is named only where the DNA matches it firmly. Clone size, where shown, is once, few, many, or a class for clones that have expanded.

clone_size	d_call	v_call	j_call	cdr3_nt	cdr3_aa
NA	TRBD2	TRBV28	TRBJ2-5	TGTGCCAGCAGCCGCCGCTTAGGGACTAGCGGAGAGACCCAGTACTTC	CASSRRLGTSGETQYF
NA	NA	TRBV6-2/TRBV6-3	TRBJ1-2	TGTGCCAGCAGTTACTCGCGGGGAGGCTTTGGTGGCTACACCTTC	CASSYSRGGFGGYTF
NA	TRBD1	TRBV10-1	TRBJ1-3	TGCGCCAGCAGTGATCTGGACAGGGAAGGAAACACCATATATTTT	CASSDLDREGNTIYF
NA	NA	TRBV6-5	TRBJ2-5	TGTGCCAGCAGTCCCCGTTGGGGGGCGGGTGAGACCCAGTACTTC	CASSPRWGAGETQYF
NA	NA	TRBV3-1/TRBV3-2	TRBJ2-1	TGTGCCAGCAGCCTGGGACTTAGCTCCTACAATGAGCAGTTCTTC	CASSLGLSSYNEQFF
NA	NA	TRBV20-1	TRBJ2-2	TGCAGTGCCCCGGACTACGGGGAGCTGTTTTTT	CSAPDYGELFF
NA	TRBD1	TRBV27	TRBJ2-5	TGTGCCAGCAGTATGGACAGGAGGGAGACCCAGTACTTC	CASSMDRRETQYF
NA	TRBD2	TRBV7-2	TRBJ2-1	TGTGCCAGCAGACCCCAGAGGGCTAGCGGGAGGAGGGGCAATGAGCAGTTCTTC	CASRPQRASGRRGNEQFF
NA	NA	TRBV11-3	TRBJ2-1	TGTGCCAGCAGCTCCGAGGAGGTATCCTACAATGAGCAGTTCTTC	CASSSEEVSYNEQFF
NA	NA	TRBV10-3	TRBJ2-7	TGTGCCATCAGTGAGTCGACTCCCTACGAGCAGTACTTC	CAISESTPYEQYF
NA	NA	TRBV19	TRBJ1-2	TGTGCCAGTAGTATAACCGGGTCCGTGAACTATGGCTACACCTTC	CASSITGSVNYGYTF
NA	TRBD2	TRBV29-1	TRBJ2-1	TGCAGCGTTGTGACTAGCGGAGTTTACAATGAGCAGTTCTTC	CSVVTSGVYNEQFF
NA	NA	TRBV28	TRBJ2-4	TGTGCCAGCAGTTGGATGGACGAAAGAAACATTCAGTACTTC	CASSWMDERNIQYF
NA	NA	TRBV28	TRBJ2-7	TGTGCCAGCAGTTTGCGAGGGTACGAGCAGTACTTC	CASSLRGYEQYF
NA	NA	TRBV25-1	TRBJ2-1	TGTGCCAGCAGTGAGGGACTCCTCAATGAGCAGTTCTTC	CASSEGLLNEQFF
once	TRBD2	TRBV5-1	TRBJ2-2	TGCGCCAGCAGCTTGCGACTAGCGTCGAACACCGGGGAGCTGTTTTTT	CASSLRLASNTGELFF
NA	NA	TRBV28	TRBJ2-4	TGTGCCAGCAGTTTTGGGTCGGGCAGCCTGTCCAAAAACATTCAGTACTTC	CASSFGSGSLSKNIQYF
once	NA	TRBV15	TRBJ2-1	TGTGCCACCAGCAGAGATAGTATCATGTTGGGCTCCTACAATGAGCAGTTCTTC	CATSRDSIMLGSYNEQFF